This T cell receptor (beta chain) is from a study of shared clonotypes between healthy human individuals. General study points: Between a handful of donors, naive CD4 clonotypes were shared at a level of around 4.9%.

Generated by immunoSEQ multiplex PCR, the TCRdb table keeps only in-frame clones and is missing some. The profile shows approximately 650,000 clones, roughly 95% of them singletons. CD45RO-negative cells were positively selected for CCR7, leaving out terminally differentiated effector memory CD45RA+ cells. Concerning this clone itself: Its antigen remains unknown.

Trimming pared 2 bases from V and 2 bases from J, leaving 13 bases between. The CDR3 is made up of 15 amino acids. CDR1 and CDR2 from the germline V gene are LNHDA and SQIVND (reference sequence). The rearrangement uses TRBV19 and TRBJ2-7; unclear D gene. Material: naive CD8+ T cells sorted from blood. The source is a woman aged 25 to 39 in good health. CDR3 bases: TGTGCCAGTAGTATATTTAAGGGCGGAGCCTACGAGCAGTACTTC. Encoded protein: CASSIFKGGAYEQYF.